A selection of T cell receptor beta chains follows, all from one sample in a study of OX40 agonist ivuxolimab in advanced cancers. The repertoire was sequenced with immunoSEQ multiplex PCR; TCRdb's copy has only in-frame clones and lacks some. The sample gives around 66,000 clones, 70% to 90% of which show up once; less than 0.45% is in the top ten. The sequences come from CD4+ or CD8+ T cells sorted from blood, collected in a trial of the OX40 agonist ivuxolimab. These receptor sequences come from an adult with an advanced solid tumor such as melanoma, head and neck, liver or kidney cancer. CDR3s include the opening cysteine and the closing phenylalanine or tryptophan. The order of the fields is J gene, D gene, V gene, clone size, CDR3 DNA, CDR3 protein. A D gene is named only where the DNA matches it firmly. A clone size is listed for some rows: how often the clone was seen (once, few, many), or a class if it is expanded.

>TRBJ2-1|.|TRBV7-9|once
TGTGCCAGCAGCTTAGCGCTGACGGACAGCTCCTACAATGAGCAGTTCTTC
CASSLALTDSSYNEQFF
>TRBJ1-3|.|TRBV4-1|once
TGCGCCAGCAGCCAAGCATGGCCCACTGGAAACACCATATATTTT
CASSQAWPTGNTIYF
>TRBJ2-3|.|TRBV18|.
TGTGCCAGCTCTAAAAACTCTGGGTGGGACACAGATACGCAGTATTTT
CASSKNSGWDTDTQYF
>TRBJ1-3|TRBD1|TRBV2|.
TGTGCCACCACGGACAGGCGCCCGCTCTCTGGAAACACCATATATTTT
CATTDRRPLSGNTIYF
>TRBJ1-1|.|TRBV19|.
TGTGCGACCGCCAGTCCCGGAGCAAGTTTCACTGAAGCTTTCTTT
CATASPGASFTEAFF
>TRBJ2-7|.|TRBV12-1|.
TGTGCCAGCAGCTTTGTGTCTGGGAGTAAGGCCTACGAGCAGTACTTC
CASSFVSGSKAYEQYF
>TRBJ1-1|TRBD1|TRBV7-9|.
TGTGCCAGCAGCTTAAGAGGGGGCCTGGGGAACACTGAAGCTTTCTTT
CASSLRGGLGNTEAFF
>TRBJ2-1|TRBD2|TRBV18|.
TGTGCCAGCTCACCCTCGGGACTAGCGGGGGGGCTGGATGAGCAGTTCTTC
CASSPSGLAGGLDEQFF
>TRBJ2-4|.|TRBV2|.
TGTGCCAGCATGGGGCTCCACAAAAACATTCAGTACTTC
CASMGLHKNIQYF
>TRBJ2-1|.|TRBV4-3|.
TGCGCCAGCAGCCAAGCCGGGGGAGTCGATGAGCAGTTCTTC
CASSQAGGVDEQFF
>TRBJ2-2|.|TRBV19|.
TGTGCCAGTAGTCCTGGGGGTCCATCATGGGGCGGCGGGGAGCTGTTTTTT
CASSPGGPSWGGGELFF
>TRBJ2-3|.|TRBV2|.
TGTGCCAGCACAGAAAGGGCGTCCCCCGGGGATACGCAGTATTTT
CASTERASPGDTQYF
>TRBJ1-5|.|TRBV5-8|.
TGTGCCAGCAGCTTGGTGTCAGGGGTGGGCAATCAGCCCCAGCATTTT
CASSLVSGVGNQPQHF
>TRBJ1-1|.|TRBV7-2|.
TGTGCCAGCAGCTTAGTCGTCCCCGGAGGAGCTTTCTTT
CASSLVVPGGAFF
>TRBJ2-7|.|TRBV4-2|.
TGTGCCAGCAGCCAAGCTCCCTCCCAGGCCATCCAGGAGCAGTACTTC
CASSQAPSQAIQEQYF
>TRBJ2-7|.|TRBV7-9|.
TGTGCCAGCAGCTTAATCAGGGGTGACGAGCAGTACTTC
CASSLIRGDEQYF
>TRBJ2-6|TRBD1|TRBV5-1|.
TGCGCCAGCAGCCCCTCCCTGCAGGGGGCTATTACCGGGGCCAACGTCCTGACTTTC
CASSPSLQGAITGANVLTF
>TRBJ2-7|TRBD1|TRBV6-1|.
TGTGCCAGCAGTGAAGGACCGCCGGGACAGACCTCCTACGAGCAGTACTTC
CASSEGPPGQTSYEQYF
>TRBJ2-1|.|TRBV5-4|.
TGTGCCAGCAGCTTGGCTGACCAACCCTACAATGAGCAGTTCTTC
CASSLADQPYNEQFF
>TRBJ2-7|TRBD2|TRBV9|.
TGTGCCAGCAGCGTAGGACTAGCGGTGGAGTACGAGCAGTACTTC
CASSVGLAVEYEQYF
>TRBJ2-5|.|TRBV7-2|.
TGTGCCAGCAGCTTAGGGGATAAGGGTATCGAGACCCAGTACTTC
CASSLGDKGIETQYF
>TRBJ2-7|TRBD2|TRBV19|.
TGTGCCAGTAGTATAGACTTCCGGGAAGCGGGGGGGTCCTACGAGCAGTACTTC
CASSIDFREAGGSYEQYF
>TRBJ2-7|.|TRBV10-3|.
TGTGCCACGACGGTGCAGGGTCCTTCCTACGAGCAGTACTTC
CATTVQGPSYEQYF
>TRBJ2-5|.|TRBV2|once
TGTGCCAGCAGTGGACTGGGGCAAGAGACCCAGTACTTC
CASSGLGQETQYF
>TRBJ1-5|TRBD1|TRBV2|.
TGTGCCAGCACCTCGAAAAGGACAGGGGGAAATCAGCCCCAGCATTTT
CASTSKRTGGNQPQHF
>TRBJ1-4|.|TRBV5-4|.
TGTGCCAGCAGCTTGGCCGGGGGGACAACTAATGAAAAACTGTTTTTT
CASSLAGGTTNEKLFF
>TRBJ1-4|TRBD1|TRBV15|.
TGTGCCACCAGCAGCCCCTTGGGGAGACAGGGGGCTCTGGCTAATGAAAAACTGTTTTTT
CATSSPLGRQGALANEKLFF
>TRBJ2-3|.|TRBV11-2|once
TGTGCCAGCAGCTTAGGGTACTCCGATACGCAGTATTTT
CASSLGYSDTQYF
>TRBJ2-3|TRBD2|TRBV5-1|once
TGCGCCAGCAGCCTCGGGGGGAAGACAGATACGCAGTATTTT
CASSLGGKTDTQYF
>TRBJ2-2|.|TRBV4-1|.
TGCGCCAGCAGCCAAGTGGCCGGGACCACCGGGGAGCTGTTTTTT
CASSQVAGTTGELFF
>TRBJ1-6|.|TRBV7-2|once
TGTGCCAGCAGCTTAGTTAAGGCCCATAATTCACCCCTCCACTTT
CASSLVKAHNSPLHF
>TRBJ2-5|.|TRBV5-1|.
TGCGCCAGCAGCTTGTCGGGTTCTGAGACCCAGTACTTC
CASSLSGSETQYF
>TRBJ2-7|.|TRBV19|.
TGTGCCAGTAGGCAAGGGGGGACGAACGAGCAGTACTTC
CASRQGGTNEQYF
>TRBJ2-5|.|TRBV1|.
TGCACCAGCAGCCATGGGGGAGAGACCCAGTACTTC
CTSSHGGETQYF
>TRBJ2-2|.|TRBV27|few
TGTGCCAGCAGTTTAGGGCAGTCGAACACCGGGGAGCTGTTTTTT
CASSLGQSNTGELFF
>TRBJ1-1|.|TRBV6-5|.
TGTGCCAGCATCCAACTAAAAGCTTTCTTT
CASIQLKAFF
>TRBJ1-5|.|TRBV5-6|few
TGTGCCAGCAGCTTAGGTAAGGACCAGCCCCAGCATTTT
CASSLGKDQPQHF
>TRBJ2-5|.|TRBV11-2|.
TGTGCCAGCAGCCGACCCAGGGGATGGGAGACCCAGTACTTC
CASSRPRGWETQYF
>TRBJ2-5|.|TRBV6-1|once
TGTGCCAGCGAACGGGGGGCACAAGAGACCCAGTACTTC
CASERGAQETQYF
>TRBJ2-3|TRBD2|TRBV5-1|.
TGCGCCAGCAGCTTGGACGGGGGGTTCGCAGATACGCAGTATTTT
CASSLDGGFADTQYF
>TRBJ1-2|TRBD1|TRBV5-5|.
TGTGCCAGCAGCTTGCAGTTCTGGACAGGGGTAGGCTATGGCTACACCTTC
CASSLQFWTGVGYGYTF
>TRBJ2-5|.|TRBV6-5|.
TGTGCCAGCAGTTTTGCGGGGCCGGGGGAGACCCAGTACTTC
CASSFAGPGETQYF
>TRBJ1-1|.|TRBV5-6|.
TGTGCCAGCAGTACCGCAGTAGAGACTGAAGCTTTCTTT
CASSTAVETEAFF
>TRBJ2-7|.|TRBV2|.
TGTGCCAGCATGGGTGTCGGGCGGGGGCAAACCTACGAGCAGTACTTC
CASMGVGRGQTYEQYF
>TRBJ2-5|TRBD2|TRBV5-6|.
TGTGCCAGCAGCTTGACTAGCGGGGGGGGGCAAGAGACCCAGTACTTC
CASSLTSGGGQETQYF
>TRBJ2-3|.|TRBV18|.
TGTGCCAGCTCACCACCAGTGGATACGCAGTATTTT
CASSPPVDTQYF
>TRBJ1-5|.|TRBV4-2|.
TGTGCCAGCAGCCAAGTTGGGGAACGACAGCACCACCAGCCCCAGCATTTT
CASSQVGERQHHQPQHF
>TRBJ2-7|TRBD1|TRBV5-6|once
TGTGCCAGCAGCCGGGACAGGGGCGAGCAGTACTTC
CASSRDRGEQYF
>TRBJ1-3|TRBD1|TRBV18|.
TGTGCCAGCTCCCCCGGGACAGGGAAGGGAAACACCATATACTTT
CASSPGTGKGNTIYF
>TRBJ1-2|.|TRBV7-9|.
TGTGCCAGCAGCCAGCTGGCAGGATTAAACTATGGCTACACCTTC
CASSQLAGLNYGYTF
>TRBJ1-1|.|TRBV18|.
TGTGCCAGCTCACTTAACCGGGGGCCCAACTGTTTCTTT
CASSLNRGPNCFF
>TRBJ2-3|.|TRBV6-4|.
TGTGCCAGGCCCCTAGATACGCAGTATTTT
CARPLDTQYF
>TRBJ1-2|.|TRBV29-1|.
TGCAGCGTTGATAAGGGTGGTAACTATGGCTACACCTTC
CSVDKGGNYGYTF
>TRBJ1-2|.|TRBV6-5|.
TGTGCCAGCAGTTCGAGCTATGGCTACACCTTC
CASSSSYGYTF
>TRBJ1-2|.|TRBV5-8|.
TGTGCCAGCAGCTTGGTGCAGGGTGGGGACTATGGCTACACCTTC
CASSLVQGGDYGYTF
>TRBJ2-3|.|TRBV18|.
TGTGCCAGCTCTCCTCTTAGCACAGATACGCAGTATTTT
CASSPLSTDTQYF
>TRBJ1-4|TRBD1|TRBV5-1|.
TGCGCCAGCAGCCCCGGGTCAGGGGGCCAACATGAAAAACTGTTTTTT
CASSPGSGGQHEKLFF
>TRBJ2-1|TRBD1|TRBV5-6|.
TGTGCCAGCAGCGCCGTCCGGGACAGGGGAAGCGATGAGCAGTTCTTC
CASSAVRDRGSDEQFF